The T cell receptor beta chain under discussion was sequenced for a study of blood T cells in healthy people across ages. Points from the study as a whole: As age increased, TCR beta diversity per million T cells fell in a roughly linear fashion. It was the long-lived donors that had more naive CD4+ cells and higher diversity than aged donors.

To note about this clonotype: Antigen specificity is unknown.

A sample-barcoded 5' primer and a J-beta primer mix were used in a second PCR of roughly 7 to 11 cycles. The template-switch adaptor, which had 12 random nucleotides, put a tag on each cDNA molecule. One entry per CDR3 protein, called by TCRdb with MiXCR from the 5' RACE reads. The repertoire holds over a million distinct CDR3 sequences, with about 45% as singletons. The amount of total RNA extracted per sample was at least 6 micrograms. The CDR3 is 16 amino acids. V lost 1 base, J lost 1 base, and 11 bases lay in between. Germline values: CDR1 SGHTA, CDR2 FQGNSA. The clonotype comes from a woman aged 18-35 years in good health. The material sequenced was blood. The chain recombines TRBV7-2 with TRBJ1-3; D is unclear. The CDR3 region is CASSLVAWGSGNTIYF. The CDR3 nucleotides read TGTGCCAGCAGCTTAGTGGCTTGGGGTTCTGGAAACACCATATATTTT.